The rows below give T cell receptor beta chains drawn from one sample of a study of lymphopenia after photon versus proton radiotherapy. TCRdb's copy holds only in-frame clones and misses some; the assay was immunoSEQ multiplex PCR. This table has 35,000 to 50,000 clones, approximately 90% appearing once. This specimen was peripheral blood, taken from a patient treated with photon-based radiotherapy. The receptors were sampled from a man between 60 and 75 years old with cholangiocarcinoma. Each CDR3 is given with its conserved first and last residue. A D gene is named only where the DNA matches it firmly. Some rows mark clone size as missing; the rest say once, few, many or name a class of expanded clone.

clone_size | d_call | j_call | v_call | cdr3_aa | cdr3_nt
. | TRBD1 | TRBJ2-7 | TRBV9 | CASSPHVGGDFSYEQYF | TGTGCCAGCAGCCCCCATGTAGGGGGCGACTTCTCCTACGAGCAGTACTTC
. | . | TRBJ2-7 | TRBV6-6 | CASSPPISSSSYEQYF | TGTGCCAGCAGTCCCCCAATTTCGAGCAGCTCCTACGAGCAGTACTTC
. | TRBD1 | TRBJ2-6 | TRBV19 | CASRPDRASGANVLTF | TGTGCCAGTAGGCCGGACAGGGCGTCTGGGGCCAACGTCCTGACTTTC
. | . | TRBJ2-1 | TRBV6-1 | CASSEEDHNEQFF | TGTGCCAGCAGTGAAGAGGACCACAATGAGCAGTTCTTC
. | TRBD1 | TRBJ1-1 | TRBV19 | CASSMTGPNTEAFF | TGTGCCAGTAGTATGACAGGGCCAAACACTGAAGCTTTCTTT
. | . | TRBJ2-5 | TRBV5-1 | CASSLEGRPETQYF | TGCGCCAGCAGCTTGGAGGGCCGTCCCGAGACCCAGTACTTC
once | . | TRBJ1-4 | TRBV27 | CASSLAATNEKLFF | TGTGCCAGCAGTTTGGCAGCAACTAATGAAAAACTGTTTTTT
once | . | TRBJ2-1 | TRBV6-5 | CASRKDGDNEQFF | TGTGCCAGCAGAAAAGACGGAGACAATGAGCAGTTCTTC
. | TRBD1 | TRBJ1-1 | TRBV11-2 | CASSSTGIEAFF | TGTGCCAGCAGCTCGACAGGGATTGAAGCTTTCTTT
. | TRBD1 | TRBJ1-2 | TRBV14 | CASSPPGQVLYGYTF | TGTGCCAGCAGCCCCCCGGGACAGGTTCTCTATGGCTACACCTTC
. | TRBD2 | TRBJ2-1 | TRBV28 | CASSLGLAGGHEQFF | TGTGCCAGCAGTTTAGGTCTAGCGGGGGGGCATGAGCAGTTCTTC
. | . | TRBJ1-2 | TRBV11-2 | CASSLAGSGFFGGYTF | TGTGCCAGCAGCTTAGCAGGGTCGGGATTTTTTGGCGGCTACACCTTC
. | . | TRBJ1-3 | TRBV6-4 | CASSAQGHTDSGNTIYF | TGTGCCAGCAGTGCGCAGGGACATACGGACTCTGGAAACACCATATATTTT
. | . | TRBJ1-1 | TRBV4-1 | CASSQDEGVVGEKMNTEAFF | TGCGCCAGCAGCCAAGATGAGGGGGTAGTGGGAGAGAAGATGAACACTGAAGCTTTCTTT
. | TRBD1 | TRBJ2-2 | TRBV28 | CASSLTGQGLSGELFF | TGTGCCAGCAGTTTAACGGGACAGGGGCTGTCCGGGGAGCTGTTTTTT
. | TRBD2 | TRBJ2-7 | TRBV15 | CATSRDFRLAGAYEQYF | TGTGCCACCAGCAGAGATTTCCGTCTAGCGGGAGCTTACGAGCAGTACTTC
. | . | TRBJ1-1 | TRBV19 | CASSMTAMNTEAFF | TGTGCCAGTAGTATGACGGCCATGAACACTGAAGCTTTCTTT
once | . | TRBJ2-1 | TRBV11-2 | CASSLGTNYNEQFF | TGTGCCAGCAGCTTAGGAACGAATTACAATGAGCAGTTCTTC
few | . | TRBJ1-1 | TRBV9 | CASSFTVNTEAFF | TGTGCCAGCAGCTTCACAGTGAACACTGAAGCTTTCTTT
. | . | TRBJ1-2 | TRBV29-1 | CSVGGVDGYTF | TGCAGCGTTGGAGGGGTTGATGGCTACACCTTC
. | . | TRBJ2-1 | TRBV6-1 | CASGHWDSYNEQFF | TGTGCCAGCGGTCATTGGGACTCCTACAATGAGCAGTTCTTC
. | TRBD2 | TRBJ2-1 | TRBV5-4 | CASSLGIQRGDNEQFF | TGTGCCAGCAGCTTGGGTATCCAGCGGGGGGACAATGAGCAGTTCTTC
. | . | TRBJ1-1 | TRBV5-4 | CASSFAQMNTEAFF | TGTGCCAGCAGCTTCGCACAGATGAACACTGAAGCTTTCTTT
. | . | TRBJ2-4 | TRBV10-3 | CAITRKGELAKNIQYF | TGTGCCATCACCCGGAAGGGGGAGTTAGCCAAAAACATTCAGTACTTC
. | . | TRBJ1-5 | TRBV19 | CASSGTGNQPQHF | TGTGCCAGTAGTGGGACGGGGAATCAGCCCCAGCATTTT
. | TRBD1 | TRBJ2-7 | TRBV13 | CASSQGQGKGSYYEQYF | TGTGCCAGCAGCCAAGGACAGGGAAAAGGTAGCTACTACGAGCAGTACTTC
. | . | TRBJ2-1 | TRBV19 | CASSMRDNEQFF | TGTGCCAGTAGTATGCGAGACAATGAGCAGTTCTTC
. | TRBD1 | TRBJ2-7 | TRBV10-2 | CASSDGQGAGTYEQYF | TGCGCCAGCAGTGACGGACAGGGGGCTGGGACCTACGAGCAGTACTTC
. | TRBD2 | TRBJ2-5 | TRBV19 | CASSATSGGQRETQYF | TGTGCCAGTAGTGCGACTAGCGGGGGACAACGGGAGACCCAGTACTTC
. | . | TRBJ2-7 | TRBV9 | CASSGSAIGYEQYF | TGTGCCAGCAGTGGGAGCGCCATCGGGTACGAGCAGTACTTC
. | . | TRBJ1-5 | TRBV15 | CATSSRGVEISNQPQHF | TGTGCCACCAGCAGTAGAGGCGTTGAGATTAGCAATCAGCCCCAGCATTTT
. | . | TRBJ2-3 | TRBV6-5 | CASSQGFSTDTQYF | TGTGCCAGCAGTCAGGGGTTTAGCACAGATACGCAGTATTTT
. | TRBD1 | TRBJ2-1 | TRBV10-3 | CAISESGQYNEQFF | TGTGCCATCAGTGAGTCGGGACAGTACAATGAGCAGTTCTTC